What follows are 13 T cell receptor beta chains derived from one specimen sequenced in a study of CD8 T cells in Susac syndrome. The RNA, about 0.45 to 1 ug, was put through reverse transcription using random hexamers. One entry per CDR3 protein, called by TCRdb with MiXCR from the immunoSEQ multiplex PCR reads. The sample carries 160,000 or so distinct CDR3 sequences, less than 97% recorded once. The specimen sequenced was CD8+ T cells from PBMCs. These TCRs come from a human donor with multiple sclerosis.

CDR3 DNA: TGCAGCGTTGGGGAGGGCAGGTCTGGCTATGGCTACACCTTC. It encodes CSVGEGRSGYGYTF. This rearrangement joins TRBV29-1 to TRBJ1-2; the D is unclear. CDR1 and CDR2 (germline): SQVTM, ANQGSEA. The V end was cut by 4 bases, the J end by 4 bases, with 16 bases between. The CDR3 has 14 amino acids.

The chain recombines TRBV29-1 with TRBJ2-5; 7 positions agree with TRBD1. The V gene's germline CDR1 is SQVTM and CDR2 ANQGSEA. The V segment lost 1 base and the J segment 5 bases; nucleotides outside the gene matches: 13. The CDR3 length is 16 residues. In DNA form, the CDR3 reads TGCAGCGTTGAAGCCCTCTCCGACAGGGTCGCGGAGACCCAGTACTTC. The encoded protein is CSVEALSDRVAETQYF.

This clonotype was seen once. This sequence joins TRBV11-2 and TRBJ2-1, with D possibly TRBD2 on 6 matching bases. The CDR3 has 17 residues. Trimming shortened V by 0 bases and J by 0 bases, and 12 bases separated the two germline ends. Germline V gene sequence: CDR1 SGHAT, CDR2 FQNNGV. The CDR3, as DNA: TGTGCCAGCAGCTTAGATGTGCGGGGTAGCTCCTACAATGAGCAGTTCTTC. Encoded protein: CASSLDVRGSSYNEQFF.

This clonotype was seen once. The J gene is TRBJ1-2, the V gene TRBV29-1, with 7 bases fitting TRBD1. The V and J ends lost 5 bases and 3 bases, in that order; junction bases with no gene match: 6. This CDR3 has 13 residues. CDR1 SQVTM and CDR2 ANQGSEA come from the germline V gene. CDR3: CSVLTGIYYGYTF. The CDR3, as DNA: TGCAGCGTTTTGACAGGGATTTACTATGGCTACACCTTC.

This clonotype has more than one count but fewer than ten. The J gene is TRBJ2-7, the V gene TRBV30; D is unclear. The CDR3 is made up of 13 amino acids. V shed 1 base and J shed 2 bases, with 9 bases lying between them. Germline assignment: CDR1 GTSNPN and CDR2 SVGIG (reference sequence). CDR3 amino acids: CAWSGPAAYEQYV. The CDR3 DNA is TGTGCCTGGAGTGGTCCTGCCGCCTACGAGCAGTACGTC.

This clonotype was counted once. The chain couples TRBV3-1 to TRBJ2-3; D may be TRBD2 (5 bases). Germline CDR1 reads LGHDT; CDR2 reads YNNKEL (reference sequence). The CDR3 contains 13 residues. Deletions cut 0 bases from V and 6 bases from J, with 7 bases between. The CDR3 DNA reads as TGTGCCAGCAGCCAAGACGGGATGGATACGCAGTATTTT. Its translation: CASSQDGMDTQYF.

V gene TRBV5-4 combines with J gene TRBJ2-2; D is perhaps TRBD2 (6 bases). There are 16 residues in the CDR3. Germline values: CDR1 SGHNT, CDR2 YYREEE (reference sequence). V gave up 3 bases and J gave up 6 bases, with 18 bases separating them. This CDR3 is CASSSRESGAAGELFF. The CDR3 region has the DNA TGTGCCAGCAGCTCACGGGAGTCGGGAGCCGCCGGGGAGCTGTTTTTT.

The chain uses TRBV20-1 and TRBJ2-3; 12 bases are shared with TRBD2. Trimming removed 1 base from V and 0 bases from J; junction bases left unmatched: 14. CDR1 and CDR2 from the germline V gene are DFQATT and SNEGSKA (reference sequence). The CDR3 has 20 residues. The CDR3 sequence is CSARVIPTSGGSRSTDTQYF. The CDR3 nucleotides are TGCAGTGCTAGAGTGATCCCAACTAGCGGGGGGAGTCGTAGCACAGATACGCAGTATTTT.

This chain links TRBV6-6 with TRBJ2-7; no firm D call. The V gene lost 5 bases and the J gene lost 6 bases, with 17 bases spanning the gap. This CDR3 is built from 14 residues. Germline CDR1 MNHNY, CDR2 SVGAGI (reference sequence). CDR3 region: CASSAGPGVGEQYF. CDR3 DNA sequence: TGTGCCAGCAGTGCTGGGCCCGGCGTCGGCGAGCAGTACTTC.

V and J are TRBV20-1 and TRBJ1-6; tentative D call: TRBD1 (5 bases). The CDR3 runs to 15 residues. Trimming removed 2 bases at V and 6 bases at J, with 14 bases between. Germline CDR1 and CDR2: DFQATT and SNEGSKA (reference sequence). The CDR3 reads CSARPIGTVNSPLHF. Written as DNA, the CDR3 is TGCAGTGCTAGACCCATAGGGACTGTTAATTCACCCCTCCACTTT.

The chain links TRBV3-1 to TRBJ1-5; D not resolved. The V gene lost 2 bases and the J gene lost 1 base, with 6 bases spanning the gap. Germline-derived CDR1 and CDR2 are LGHDT and YNNKEL (reference sequence). The CDR3 length is 14 residues. This CDR3 is CASSQRGSNQPQHF. The CDR3 DNA sequence: TGTGCCAGCAGCCAACGCGGGAGCAATCAGCCCCAGCATTTT.

This CDR3 reads CASSLGGSREDEQFF. The CDR3, as DNA: TGCGCCAGCAGCCTAGGAGGGTCCCGTGAAGATGAGCAGTTCTTC. The chain uses TRBV5-1 and TRBJ2-1, with D possibly matching TRBD2 (6 bases). Per germline, CDR1 SGHRS and CDR2 YFSETQ. V was cut by 4 bases and J by 8 bases, with 19 bases left in between. This CDR3 contains 15 residues.

The chain combines TRBV20-1 with TRBJ2-7; 8 nucleotides agree with TRBD1. Germline V gives CDR1 DFQATT, CDR2 SNEGSKA (reference sequence). The CDR3 runs to 13 residues. The CDR3 spells CSASGTGDYEQYF. CDR3 nucleotide sequence: TGCAGCGCTTCCGGGACAGGTGACTACGAGCAGTACTTC.